This T cell receptor (beta chain) was found in a study of blood T cells in healthy people across ages. The second PCR ran roughly 6 to 12 cycles with a sample-barcoded 5' primer and J-beta primers. TCRdb re-called the 5' RACE reads with MiXCR, one entry per CDR3 protein. This sample has 1,800,000 or so distinct CDR3 sequences; roughly 43% occur once, and the top ten carry approximately 22%. The CDR3 is 13 residues long. J gave up 2 bases and V 5 bases, and 3 bases lay outside the gene matches. Looked up from germline, CDR1 is SQVTM and CDR2 is ANQGSEA. This clonotype appeared a few times. The rearrangement links TRBV29-1 to TRBJ1-5, with 7 bases fitting TRBD1. This sequence was found in a human donor in good health. Source material: blood. The CDR3 spells CSVTGQGNQPQHF. CDR3 nucleotides: TGCAGCGTTACCGGACAGGGCAATCAGCCCCAGCATTTT. Full variable domain (outside the CDR3, taken from reference TRBV29-1 and TRBJ1-5): SAVISQKPSRDICQRGTSLTIQCQVDSQVTMMFWYRQQPGQSLTLIATANQGSEATYESGFVIDKFPISRPNLTFSTLTVSNMSPEDSSIYLCSVTGQGNQPQHFGDGTRLSIL.